The rows below give T cell receptor beta chains drawn from one sample of a study of T cell changes during pregnancy in multiple sclerosis. Profiled with immunoSEQ multiplex PCR; TCRdb holds only in-frame clones, not every one. The sample has about 40,000 clones, 89% seen once. The sequencing here drew on CD4+ T cells from peripheral blood mononuclear cells, taken in the first trimester of pregnancy. Receptors originate from a female donor with multiple sclerosis, enrolled in a pregnancy study. The CDR3 runs from the conserved cysteine through the conserved F or W. D genes are given only for firm matches. The size of a clone is reported for some rows only, either as once, few or many, or as a class for expanded clones.

cdr3_nt,cdr3_aa,v_call,clone_size,d_call,j_call
TGCAGCGCGGGACTAGCGGTTGCCAATGAGCAGTTCTTC,CSAGLAVANEQFF,TRBV29-1,.,TRBD2,TRBJ2-1
TGTGCCAGCCAGCTAGCGGGAGGAGGCTACGAGCAGTACTTC,CASQLAGGGYEQYF,TRBV27,.,TRBD2,TRBJ2-7
TGTGCCAGCAGTTACCTAGACAGGGGGACAAACTACGAGCAGTACTTC,CASSYLDRGTNYEQYF,TRBV6-6,few,TRBD1,TRBJ2-7
TGTGCCAGCAGGGGGGACACCCCCTACGAGCAGTACTTC,CASRGDTPYEQYF,TRBV28,.,.,TRBJ2-7
TGCGCCAGCAGCTTTAGTTCAGGACTAGCGGGAACCGGGGAGCTGTTTTTT,CASSFSSGLAGTGELFF,TRBV5-1,.,TRBD2,TRBJ2-2
TGTGCCAGCAGCCGGGGGACTAGCGGTTACAATGAGCAGTTCTTC,CASSRGTSGYNEQFF,TRBV11-1,.,TRBD2,TRBJ2-1
TGTGCCAGCTCACCCGGCACAGATACGCAGTATTTT,CASSPGTDTQYF,TRBV18,.,.,TRBJ2-3
TGTGCCAGCAGCCCCCAGGGGAGGGTTTACAATGAGCAGTTCTTC,CASSPQGRVYNEQFF,TRBV9,.,.,TRBJ2-1
TGTGCCAGCAGCTTAGCAGACGGGAATGAGCAGTTCTTC,CASSLADGNEQFF,TRBV7-8,.,.,TRBJ2-1
TGTGCCTGGAGTGGCCTTCTAACCGAAGCTTTCTTT,CAWSGLLTEAFF,TRBV30,.,.,TRBJ1-1
TGTGCCAGCAGTGTTAGTAGCGGGAGGGCCGGGAGCACAGATACGCAGTATTTT,CASSVSSGRAGSTDTQYF,TRBV2,.,TRBD2,TRBJ2-3
TGCGCCAGCAGCCAAGTACCTACAGGGGTCTATGGCTACACCTTC,CASSQVPTGVYGYTF,TRBV4-1,.,TRBD1,TRBJ1-2
TGCGCCAGCAGCTCAGGGTCAGTGAACACTGAAGCTTTCTTT,CASSSGSVNTEAFF,TRBV5-1,.,.,TRBJ1-1
TGTGCCAGCAGCGTGGGCAGCGGGAGGGCGGGTGAGCAGTACTTC,CASSVGSGRAGEQYF,TRBV9,.,TRBD2,TRBJ2-7
TGTGCCAGCAGTTATAAATTGGGGGAGGGGAACACCGGGGAGCTGTTTTTT,CASSYKLGEGNTGELFF,TRBV28,.,TRBD2,TRBJ2-2
TGCGCCAGCAGCCCCGGGACTAGCGGAAACAATGAGCAGTTCTTC,CASSPGTSGNNEQFF,TRBV5-1,once,TRBD2,TRBJ2-1
TGTGCCAGCAGTTTCCTTATGAGAAAGGGGGCGATAGGCTATGGCTACACCTTC,CASSFLMRKGAIGYGYTF,TRBV28,.,TRBD1,TRBJ1-2
TGTGCCAGCAGCTTGAGTGGGGGGTATGGCTACACCTTC,CASSLSGGYGYTF,TRBV5-4,.,.,TRBJ1-2
TGTGCCAGCAGTGCTGGCAGGCCGACAGATACGCAGTATTTT,CASSAGRPTDTQYF,TRBV6-4,.,.,TRBJ2-3
TGTGCCAGCAGTCTAGCGGGAGGCTCCTACAATGAGCAGTTCTTC,CASSLAGGSYNEQFF,TRBV28,.,TRBD2,TRBJ2-1
TGTGCCAGCAGGGGGGGGAACACTGAAGCTTTCTTT,CASRGGNTEAFF,TRBV28,.,.,TRBJ1-1
TGTGCCAGTAGTATCAAGCCCCCCAGGCATGGCTACACCTTC,CASSIKPPRHGYTF,TRBV19,.,.,TRBJ1-2
TGTGCCAGCTCACCCCGACAAAACCAAGAGACCCAGTACTTC,CASSPRQNQETQYF,TRBV18,.,.,TRBJ2-5
TGTGCCAGCAGACCCTCGACAGGGCAGGCTAACTATGGCTACACCTTC,CASRPSTGQANYGYTF,TRBV7-8,.,TRBD1,TRBJ1-2
TGTGCCAGCAGTTTACAGGGTTCCACAGATACGCAGTATTTT,CASSLQGSTDTQYF,TRBV2,.,.,TRBJ2-3
TGCGCCAGCAGCCAAGGTCCGGACAACTCCTACGAGCAGTACTTC,CASSQGPDNSYEQYF,TRBV4-1,once,.,TRBJ2-7
TGTGCCAGCAGCCGGTACACTGAAGCTTTCTTT,CASSRYTEAFF,TRBV28,.,.,TRBJ1-1
TGTGCCAGCAGCTTACGAGGCAGGGGAGGGGAAAAACTGTTTTTT,CASSLRGRGGEKLFF,TRBV7-3,.,.,TRBJ1-4
TGTGCCAGCACCTCACCTCGAGAGGGCCCCCCTGAAGCTTTCTTT,CASTSPREGPPEAFF,TRBV6-5,.,.,TRBJ1-1
TGTGCCAGCAGCTTGGGTCTAGCGGGAGTAGGAGATACGCAGTATTTT,CASSLGLAGVGDTQYF,TRBV5-6,.,TRBD2,TRBJ2-3
TGTGCCAGCAGCTCGTACGGTGATGGGAGGGGGAGCAATCAGCCCCAGCATTTT,CASSSYGDGRGSNQPQHF,TRBV5-6,.,.,TRBJ1-5